This T cell receptor beta chain was observed in a study of blood T cell repertoires in COVID-19. Study-level information: COVID-19 samples collected from the United States, Italy and Spain covered acute and convalescent phases. T cells, B-cell-depleted T cells, or PBMCs supplied cDNA or gDNA.

CDR1 is SGHAT, CDR2 FQNNGV, per germline. This CDR3 is 14 amino acids long. Trimming stripped 11 bases from V and 6 bases from J, with 19 bases between. In the study's own analysis: Reference gene primer amplification gave nucleated cell count estimates. Clones were sequenced by immunoSEQ multiplex PCR, and TCRdb holds only the in-frame ones, with some missing. Clone size and the V and J calls come from that table; the DNA yielded D and trimming. The table includes about 190,000 clones, more than 85% detected once. This clonotype was sampled from a man aged 25-40 years with acute or convalescent COVID-19. This chain connects TRBV11-2 to TRBJ2-2; TRBD1 is a possible D gene (7 bases). The sample was peripheral blood. The CDR3 sequence: CAYRQGLDSGELFF. DNA for the CDR3: TGTGCCTACCGACAGGGACTGGACTCCGGGGAGCTGTTTTTT.